This T cell receptor beta chain was observed in a study of human T cells and chemical hapten exposure. A single record per CDR3 protein comes from TCRdb applying MiXCR to the RACE reads. The data show approximately 320,000 distinct CDR3 sequences, around 5.5% seen once. Noted time point: pre-sensitization, week 0. Indicated treatment: therapeutic diphenylcyclopropenone sensitization with weekly scalp DPC. Unfractionated whole blood served as the source for total RNA extraction. This clonotype has just a few counts. V lost 1 base to trimming and J lost 2 bases; unmatched junction nucleotides: 6. CDR3 size: 16 residues.

This clonotype was obtained from a young woman with alopecia areata. Some clones in this sample may be carry-over from other donors' samples. This chain joins TRBV12-3 or TRBV12-4 and TRBJ2-5; the match to TRBD2 covers 8 bases. This specimen consisted of whole blood, obtained in connection with sensitization to the hapten diphenylcyclopropenone (DPC). Here the CDR3 DNA reads TGTGCCAGCAGTTTAGAGCGGGGGTTAACACAAGAGACCCAGTACTTC. Translated: CASSLERGLTQETQYF.